Listed below are T cell receptor beta chains from one sample, sequenced in a study of T cells in localized non-small cell lung cancer. The protocol was immunoSEQ multiplex PCR, while the TCRdb copy is restricted to in-frame clones and leaves out a portion. The sample carries 10,000 to 15,000 clones, 75% to 90% recorded once. Here the sequenced sample was peripheral blood, taken before any cancer treatment. These receptors came from a male donor older than 55 with stage I squamous cell lung carcinoma. Each CDR3 is given with its conserved first and last residue. A D gene is named only where the DNA matches it firmly. Size tells how often a clone was seen (once, few, many) or the class of an expanded clone, and some rows leave it out.

v_gene	j_gene	d_gene	abundance	CDR3nt	CDR3aa
TRBV30	TRBJ2-1	.	medium-sized	TGTGCCTGGAGTGTACGTAGGTCAACCTACAATGAGCAGTTCTTC	CAWSVRRSTYNEQFF
TRBV28	TRBJ2-1	.	.	TGTGCCAGCAGTTTAGAAGCGGAGAGGACCTACAATGAGCAGTTCTTC	CASSLEAERTYNEQFF
TRBV2	TRBJ2-7	.	.	TGTGCCAGCAAGCGGACTGAGCCCTCCTACGAGCAGTACTTC	CASKRTEPSYEQYF
TRBV19	TRBJ2-4	.	.	TGTGCCAGTAGTATAACGGCCGGACCGGGGGAGAGAAACATTCAGTACTTC	CASSITAGPGERNIQYF
TRBV4-1	TRBJ2-1	.	.	TGCGCCAGCAGCCAAGAGGGTCTCGTGAGGTACAATGAGCAGTTCTTC	CASSQEGLVRYNEQFF
TRBV25-1	TRBJ1-5	.	.	TGTGCCAGCAGCGGATACGGCGTTGCTCAGCCCCAGCATTTT	CASSGYGVAQPQHF
TRBV5-1	TRBJ2-1	.	.	TGCGCCAGCAGCCAGGCCAACAATGAGCAGTTCTTC	CASSQANNEQFF
TRBV28	TRBJ2-3	TRBD2	.	TGTGCCAGCAGCAAGAGCGGGAGGTGGCCAGATACGCAGTATTTT	CASSKSGRWPDTQYF
TRBV2	TRBJ1-5	.	.	TGTGCCAGCACCACTCGCAATCAGCCCCAGCATTTT	CASTTRNQPQHF
TRBV27	TRBJ2-7	TRBD2	.	TGTGCCAGCGGACAACTAGCGGGAAGGTACGAGCAGTACTTC	CASGQLAGRYEQYF
TRBV4-1	TRBJ2-7	.	.	TGCGCCAGCAGCCAAGGAGCGATAAGCTCCTACGAGCAGTACTTC	CASSQGAISSYEQYF
TRBV5-1	TRBJ2-1	.	.	TGCGCCAGCAGCTTGACCGGGGCCCCGGGAAATGAGCAGTTCTTC	CASSLTGAPGNEQFF
TRBV5-1	TRBJ2-7	.	.	TGCGCCAGCAGCTTGGGTGGGAGGCGCTACGAGCAGTACTTC	CASSLGGRRYEQYF
TRBV5-4	TRBJ2-2	.	.	TGTGCCAGCAGTAGGAGTGGGAAGATGAACACCGGGGAGCTGTTTTTT	CASSRSGKMNTGELFF
TRBV9	TRBJ2-3	.	.	TGTGCCAGCAGCGTAGCTGGGGGCTCCACAGATACGCAGTATTTT	CASSVAGGSTDTQYF
TRBV5-1	TRBJ2-7	TRBD2	.	TGCGCCAGCAGCTCCGGAACTAGCGGGAGAGACTCCGAGCAGTACTTC	CASSSGTSGRDSEQYF
TRBV29-1	TRBJ2-7	TRBD1	.	TGCAGCGTGCAGGGGGTAGGCGCCTACGAGCAGTACTTC	CSVQGVGAYEQYF
TRBV6-5	TRBJ2-5	.	.	TGTGCCAGCAGTTACCTGGAGACCCAGTACTTC	CASSYLETQYF
TRBV7-7	TRBJ2-2	.	.	TGTGCCAGCACCCCCGGGAGGGAGCTGTTTTTT	CASTPGRELFF
TRBV9	TRBJ1-4	.	.	TGTGCCAGCAGCCCTAGGACGGGTTCTAATGAAAAACTGTTTTTT	CASSPRTGSNEKLFF
TRBV11-2	TRBJ2-3	.	.	TGTGCCAGCAGCTTAGGAGGGGCGGAGCGGTATTTT	CASSLGGAERYF
TRBV6-1	TRBJ2-6	.	.	TGTGCCAGCATCTTTGCTGCTGGGGCCAACGTCCTGACTTTC	CASIFAAGANVLTF
TRBV6-1	TRBJ2-3	.	.	TGTGCCAGCAGTGTCGTAGGCCGTGGGGCCCCAGATACGCAGTATTTT	CASSVVGRGAPDTQYF
TRBV30	TRBJ1-6	.	once	TGTGCCTGGAGGCCCACATCGGTGAATTCACCCCTCCACTTT	CAWRPTSVNSPLHF
TRBV6-1	TRBJ1-5	.	.	TGTGCCAGCAGTGAGGGCAATCAGCCCCAGCATTTT	CASSEGNQPQHF
TRBV7-9	TRBJ2-7	TRBD1	once	TGTGCCAGCAGCTTAAGGGACAGTCGATACGAGCAGTACTTC	CASSLRDSRYEQYF
TRBV5-1	TRBJ1-1	.	.	TGCGCCAGCAGCTTGACAGGCTGGGGCACTGAAGCTTTCTTT	CASSLTGWGTEAFF
TRBV7-8	TRBJ2-7	.	once	TGTGCCAGCAGCTTAGCCAGGGGATACTACGAGCAGTACTTC	CASSLARGYYEQYF
TRBV7-9	TRBJ1-2	TRBD1	.	TGTGCCAGCAGCTTAAGGGACAGGACCTATGGCTACACCTTC	CASSLRDRTYGYTF
TRBV7-2	TRBJ1-5	TRBD1	.	TGTGCCAGCAGGGAGGCGAACAGGGGAAGTCAGCCCCAGCATTTT	CASREANRGSQPQHF
TRBV30	TRBJ2-5	TRBD1	.	TGTGCCTGGAGTCGTCTCAGGGGGCATTTGGGGACCCAGTACTTC	CAWSRLRGHLGTQYF
TRBV19	TRBJ1-5	.	.	TGTGCCAGTGGGCTTCGTAGCAATCAGCCCCAGCATTTT	CASGLRSNQPQHF
TRBV18	TRBJ2-5	.	.	TGTGCCAGCTCACCACCACGGGGCCTGGAGGGAGAGACCCAGTACTTC	CASSPPRGLEGETQYF
TRBV7-8	TRBJ2-7	.	.	TGTGCCAGCAGCCCTCGCGCCTACGAGCAGTACTTC	CASSPRAYEQYF
TRBV19	TRBJ2-1	TRBD2	.	TGTGCCAGTAGTACCCAGCGGGGGGCCGGCAATGAGCAGTTCTTC	CASSTQRGAGNEQFF
TRBV11-2	TRBJ2-5	.	.	TGTGCCAGCAGCTTATCCGGACTAATCGGGGAGACCCAGTACTTC	CASSLSGLIGETQYF
TRBV5-4	TRBJ2-3	.	.	TGTGCCAGCAGCCCCAAACGGGGTAGCACAGATACGCAGTATTTT	CASSPKRGSTDTQYF
TRBV5-8	TRBJ2-3	TRBD2	.	TGTGCCAGCAGCTTGCGGGAGGGGAGCACAGATACGCAGTATTTT	CASSLREGSTDTQYF
TRBV7-9	TRBJ2-3	TRBD1	.	TGTGCCAGCAGAGGGGGGGACAGGGAGGTCTCAGATACGCAGTATTTT	CASRGGDREVSDTQYF
TRBV5-1	TRBJ2-3	TRBD2	.	TGCGCCAGCAGCGCGGGAGGCACAGATACGCAGTATTTT	CASSAGGTDTQYF
TRBV27	TRBJ2-5	TRBD2	.	TGTGCCAGCAGCCCTAGGCCGCGGGAGGGGACCCAGTACTTC	CASSPRPREGTQYF